This T cell receptor (beta chain) was sequenced for a study of T-cell reconstitution after alpha-beta-depleted transplantation in children. As it was prepared, the TCRbeta library received unique molecular identifiers. TCRdb processed the PCR reads anew with MiXCR; each CDR3 protein has one entry. The sample records some 600,000 distinct CDR3 sequences, about an eighth being singletons. Study-level points and caveats: Newly produced T cells mostly provided counts and TCRbeta diversity after one year, as hyperexpanded clones declined. Several hundred rapidly expanded clones from non-depleted graft cells reportedly supplied alpha-beta T cells about two months post-transplant.

Ten or more counts support this clonotype. Its antigen is unknown. The CDR3 runs 13 residues. Germline lookup yields CDR1 DFQATT and CDR2 SNEGSKA (reference sequence). V lost 0 bases to trimming and J lost 3 bases, with 6 bases between them. The sample was PBMCs, mostly from graft donor cells, taken 360 days after TCRalphabeta/CD19-depleted stem cell transplant. The chain is built from TRBV20-1 and TRBJ1-5; D is uncertain. The sequence was obtained from a male patient younger than 18 who had a stem cell transplant for acute myeloid leukemia, so the T cells may come from the graft donor. The CDR3 reads CSARDPSNQPQHF. The DNA of the CDR3 is TGCAGTGCTAGAGATCCCTCCAATCAGCCCCAGCATTTT.